The 8 T cell receptor beta chains presented below share a single source sample, sequenced in a study of control samples from healthy donors and cancer patients. The protocol was immunoSEQ multiplex PCR, while the TCRdb copy is restricted to in-frame clones and leaves out a portion. The table lists about 140,000 clones, 75% to 95% of them singletons. The specimen was blood. Receptors were obtained from a man younger than 35 in good health.

The CDR3 here is CASSAEVEKLFF. The CDR3 nucleotides are TGTGCCAGCAGTGCCGAGGTGGAAAAACTGTTTTTT. The V gene is TRBV2, the J gene TRBJ1-4; D remains ambiguous. Trimming left V 4 bases short and J 8 bases short, with 8 bases between. Germline V lookup: CDR1 SNHLY, CDR2 FYNNEI. The CDR3 is 12 amino acids.

The chain is built from TRBV5-1 and TRBJ1-1, with a weak D call TRBD1 (5 bases). CDR1 is SGHRS and CDR2 is YFSETQ in the germline V gene. With 0 bases removed from V and 1 base from J, the gap between germline ends came to 10 bases. CDR3 length equals 15 residues. CDR3 DNA sequence: TGCGCCAGCAGCTTGGAGCCAGGGAGGAACACTGAAGCTTTCTTT. This translates into CASSLEPGRNTEAFF. The whole variable domain, filled in from reference TRBV5-1 and TRBJ1-1, reads KAGVTQTPRYLIKTRGQQVTLSCSPISGHRSVSWYQQTPGQGLQFLFEYFSETQRNKGNFPGRFSGRQFSNSRSEMNVSTLELGDSALYLCASSLEPGRNTEAFFGQGTRLTVV.

The chain has TRBV30 and TRBJ1-5; perhaps TRBD1 as D (5 bases). Germline V lookup: CDR1 GTSNPN, CDR2 SVGIG (reference sequence). This CDR3 is built from 13 residues. Trimming pared 0 bases from V and 7 bases from J, leaving 10 bases between. The CDR3 nucleotides read TGTGCCTGGAGTGTCCAGGGTCGGCAGCCCCAGCATTTT. This gives the protein CAWSVQGRQPQHF.

The chain is built from TRBV11-3 and TRBJ1-5, with TRBD1 matching over 7 bases. The CDR3 runs 17 residues. With 4 bases clipped from V and 2 bases from J, the junction kept 11 bases outside the gene matches. The germline CDR1 and CDR2 sequences are SGHNT and YENEEA. This chain's CDR3 is CASSSQKGARGNQPQHF. As DNA, the CDR3 is TGTGCCAGCAGCTCTCAGAAGGGGGCAAGGGGCAATCAGCCCCAGCATTTT.

The chain couples TRBV5-4 to TRBJ1-2; D might be TRBD1 (5 bases). With 0 bases removed from V and 8 bases from J, the gap between germline ends came to 11 bases. This CDR3 is built from 13 residues. Germline CDR1 SGHNT, CDR2 YYREEE (reference sequence). The CDR3 DNA follows: TGTGCCAGCAGCTTGGGCGGGACCTACGGCTACACCTTC. Translating gives CASSLGGTYGYTF.

The J gene is TRBJ2-7, the V gene TRBV3-1 (or the pseudogene TRBV3-2); tentative D call: TRBD1 (6 bases). The CDR3 is 12 amino acids. V lost 4 bases to trimming and J lost 7 bases, with 11 bases between them. Germline V gene data show CDR1 as LGHDT and CDR2 as YNNKEL (reference sequence). CDR3 DNA: TGTGCCAGCAGCCTTTACAGGGAAGAGCAGTACTTC. Amino acids: CASSLYREEQYF.

The chain is built from TRBV4-3 and TRBJ2-2, with D possibly matching TRBD2 (5 bases). Trimming pared 1 base from V and 0 bases from J, leaving 15 bases between. This CDR3 contains 18 residues. Germline-derived CDR1 and CDR2 are LGHNA and YSLEER. CDR3 nucleotides: TGCGCCAGCAGCCAAGTACTAGGGCTCGGAGCGAACACCGGGGAGCTGTTTTTT. Protein product: CASSQVLGLGANTGELFF.

The J gene is TRBJ1-3, the V gene TRBV10-3; 9 nucleotides line up with TRBD1. This CDR3 spans 19 amino acids. With V trimmed by 5 bases and J by 0 bases, 14 bases remained unmatched. Germline CDR1 is ENHRY and CDR2 is SYGVKD. This CDR3 is CAISPLPGDRVHSGNTIYF. The CDR3 coding sequence is TGTGCCATCAGTCCACTACCAGGGGACAGGGTACACTCTGGAAACACCATATATTTT.